This is a list of T cell receptor beta chains from one sample in a study of blood T cell repertoires in COVID-19. TCRdb's copy holds only in-frame clones and misses some; the assay was immunoSEQ multiplex PCR. Of approximately 200,000 clones in the sample, approximately 86% are singletons; the top ten hold about 4.7%. The specimen was PBMCs or T cells enriched from blood (not recorded which). These receptors came from a woman aged 30 to 39 who had been exposed to COVID-19. The CDR3 runs from the conserved cysteine through the conserved F or W. The D gene is left open where the match is weak. Not all rows give a size; the values are once, few, many and, for expanded clones, a class.

>TRBV7-2|NA|NA|TRBJ1-2
TGTGCCAGCAGCCCGGGACAAACTAACTATGGCTACACCTTC
CASSPGQTNYGYTF
>TRBV2|NA|NA|TRBJ1-2
TGTGCCAGCAGTGAGTCGAGAGGAGGCTACACCTTC
CASSESRGGYTF
>TRBV6-5|NA|NA|TRBJ1-6
TGTGCCAGCAGTTTCGACGGGAATTCACCCCTCCACTTT
CASSFDGNSPLHF
>TRBV3-1/TRBV3-2|TRBD1|NA|TRBJ2-1
TGTGCCAGCAGCCCCCCAACCTCCGGGACAGGGAACAATGAGCAGTTCTTC
CASSPPTSGTGNNEQFF
>TRBV5-1|NA|NA|TRBJ2-7
TGCGCCAGCAGCTTGGGGGGGCCCTACGAGCAGTACTTC
CASSLGGPYEQYF
>TRBV12-3/TRBV12-4|NA|few|TRBJ1-1
TGTGCCAGCAGTTATCAGGGGCGGTCTGAAGCTTTCTTT
CASSYQGRSEAFF
>TRBV11-3|TRBD1|NA|TRBJ2-7
TGTGCCAGCAGCTTAGAGAGGGGGCAAAGCTACGAGCAGTACTTC
CASSLERGQSYEQYF
>TRBV2|NA|once|TRBJ2-3
TGTGCCATCACGAGGGGGAGTACTAGCACAGATACGCAGTATTTT
CAITRGSTSTDTQYF
>TRBV6-1|TRBD2|NA|TRBJ2-1
TGTGCCAGCAGTGAACTAGCGGGCTCCTACAATGAGCAGTTCTTC
CASSELAGSYNEQFF
>TRBV28|TRBD1|NA|TRBJ1-1
TGTGCCAGCAAACAAGGGGGCGTTCGGAACACTGAAGCTTTCTTT
CASKQGGVRNTEAFF
>TRBV19|NA|NA|TRBJ2-2
TGTGCCAGTAGTAGGCCAGGGGTAAAGACCGGGGAGCTGTTTTTT
CASSRPGVKTGELFF
>TRBV5-1|TRBD1|NA|TRBJ2-7
TGCGCCAGCAGCGAGATGACCCGGACAGGGGTCCACGAGCAGTACTTC
CASSEMTRTGVHEQYF
>TRBV10-2|TRBD2|NA|TRBJ2-3
TGCGCCAGCAACCCCGGACTAGCGGGGGGGTACACAGATACGCAGTATTTT
CASNPGLAGGYTDTQYF
>TRBV11-2|NA|NA|TRBJ1-4
TGTGCCAGCAGATCCAGGGCAGCAACTAATGAAAAACTGTTTTTT
CASRSRAATNEKLFF
>TRBV19|TRBD1|NA|TRBJ2-7
TGTGCCAGTAGCGGACAGGGATCAACCTACGAGCAGTACTTC
CASSGQGSTYEQYF
>TRBV11-2|TRBD1|NA|TRBJ1-2
TGTGCCAGCAGCCGCGCCCCCTCGACAGGGGCAGTCGATTATGGCTACACCTTC
CASSRAPSTGAVDYGYTF
>TRBV5-6|NA|few|TRBJ1-1
TGTGCCAGCAGCTACCGTAGGCAGGGGGCTTTCTTT
CASSYRRQGAFF
>TRBV6-5|TRBD2|NA|TRBJ2-2
TGTGCCAGCAGTTTCCGTAGCGGGGTCGCCGGGGAGCTGTTTTTT
CASSFRSGVAGELFF
>TRBV10-3|TRBD2|once|TRBJ2-2
TGTGCCATTCCTCATCCTAGCGGGGGGAACACCGGGGAGCTGTTTTTT
CAIPHPSGGNTGELFF
>TRBV7-9|NA|few|TRBJ1-1
TGTGCCAGCAGCTTAGTCAGGGGGAACACTGAAGCTTTCTTT
CASSLVRGNTEAFF
>TRBV19|NA|NA|TRBJ1-3
TGTGCCAGTAGTCTTAACTCTGGAAACACCATATATTTT
CASSLNSGNTIYF
>TRBV19|NA|NA|TRBJ1-1
TGTGCCAGTAGTAGCAACAGGGACACCCGGGGTGAAGCTTTCTTT
CASSSNRDTRGEAFF
>TRBV12-5|NA|NA|TRBJ1-2
TGTGCTAGTGGTATACAGACCGATTATGGCTACACCTTC
CASGIQTDYGYTF
>TRBV4-1|NA|NA|TRBJ2-2
TGCGCCAGCAGCCAAGAGACGGGTTGGGGGGAGCTGTTTTTT
CASSQETGWGELFF
>TRBV18|TRBD1|NA|TRBJ1-5
TGTGCCAGCTCACCCGACAGGGTTCAGCCCCAGCATTTT
CASSPDRVQPQHF
>TRBV18|NA|NA|TRBJ1-3
TGTGCCAGCTCATTACACCCCCCAGGGGAATTCTCTGGAAACACCATATATTTT
CASSLHPPGEFSGNTIYF
>TRBV7-2|NA|few|TRBJ1-1
TGTGCCAGCAGCCCCCGGCGGTTGAACACTGAAGCTTTCTTT
CASSPRRLNTEAFF
>TRBV25-1|TRBD1|NA|TRBJ2-7
TGTGCCAGCAGTGGGAATACAGGGGGCAAGTACGAGCAGTACTTC
CASSGNTGGKYEQYF
>TRBV27|NA|NA|TRBJ2-7
TGTGCCAGCAGTTTATTACCAGGGTTCTACGAGCAGTACTTC
CASSLLPGFYEQYF
>TRBV7-6|TRBD1|NA|TRBJ1-4
TGTGCCAGCAGCCCTACGACAGGGACGGATGAAAAACTGTTTTTT
CASSPTTGTDEKLFF
>TRBV2|NA|NA|TRBJ2-1
TGTGCCAGCAGTGATGAGGGCAATGAGCAGTTCTTC
CASSDEGNEQFF
>TRBV2|NA|NA|TRBJ2-7
TGTGCCAGCAGTCTACAGGTTGGGATCTCCTACGAGCAGTACTTC
CASSLQVGISYEQYF
>TRBV6-5|TRBD1|NA|TRBJ1-1
TGTGCCAGCAGTTTCGGTGGGACAGGCGGCACTGAAGCTTTCTTT
CASSFGGTGGTEAFF
>TRBV5-5|NA|few|TRBJ2-2
TGTGCCAGCAGCGTATCAGGGCCCGGGGAGCTGTTTTTT
CASSVSGPGELFF
>TRBV5-8|NA|once|TRBJ2-4
TGTGCCAGCAGCTCCCGGGAGCCCATTCAGTACTTC
CASSSREPIQYF
>TRBV7-9|TRBD1|NA|TRBJ1-4
TGTGCCAGCCCCGCGGACAGGGTCGGTGAAAAACTGTTTTTT
CASPADRVGEKLFF
>TRBV27|NA|NA|TRBJ2-2
TGTGCCAGCAGTATCTACAGGGAAGGGGAGCTGTTTTTT
CASSIYREGELFF
>TRBV3-1/TRBV3-2|TRBD1|NA|TRBJ2-2
TGTGCCAGCAGCCAAGAGGGACAGGGGGCAAGGGGGGAGCTGTTTTTT
CASSQEGQGARGELFF
>TRBV9|NA|once|TRBJ2-2
TGTGCCAGCAGCACCCAGGGGACGGGCACCGGGGAGCTGTTTTTT
CASSTQGTGTGELFF
>TRBV12-5|NA|NA|TRBJ2-5
TGTGCTAGTGGTCCCCGAGGGTCCAACCTGAAACATGGGGAGACCCAGTACTTC
CASGPRGSNLKHGETQYF
>TRBV4-2|NA|NA|TRBJ1-5
TGTGCCAGCAGCCAAGTAGAGGGGGGGAGAGGCCAGCCCCAGCATTTT
CASSQVEGGRGQPQHF
>TRBV3-1/TRBV3-2|TRBD1|NA|TRBJ2-7
TGTGCCAGCAGCCGAGGACAGGGTTCCTACGAGCAGTACTTC
CASSRGQGSYEQYF
>TRBV5-1|TRBD1|NA|TRBJ2-3
TGCGCCAGCAGCCCGGACAGGGGGCGCGCAGATACGCAGTATTTT
CASSPDRGRADTQYF
>TRBV7-9|NA|NA|TRBJ2-1
TGTGCCAGCAGCTCCGCGGGGGCTCACAATGAGCAGTTCTTC
CASSSAGAHNEQFF
>TRBV15|NA|few|TRBJ2-6
TGTGCCACCAGCAGAGATCGACAGACTGGGGCCAACGTCCTGACTTTC
CATSRDRQTGANVLTF
>TRBV11-2|NA|NA|TRBJ2-7
TGTGCCAGCAGCCACAGGGCCCTGAACTACGAGCAGTACTTC
CASSHRALNYEQYF
>TRBV7-2|TRBD1|NA|TRBJ1-5
TGTGCCAGCAGCTTAATGGGACAGGGGGCCATCCAGCCCCAGCATTTT
CASSLMGQGAIQPQHF
>TRBV5-1|NA|NA|TRBJ2-2
TGCGCCAGCTCAAGCCTCAAGAACACCGGGGAGCTGTTTTTT
CASSSLKNTGELFF
>TRBV10-1|NA|few|TRBJ2-2
TGCGCCAGCACTCAAAACGGGGATTCCACCGGGGAGCTGTTTTTT
CASTQNGDSTGELFF